Here is one TCR beta chain with its context. No antigen is known for it. Profiling relied on immunoSEQ multiplex PCR, and the TCRdb table lists in-frame clones only, not all of them. The sample shows 2 million or so clones, roughly 94% of them seen only once. This entry belongs to a study of shared clonotypes between healthy human individuals. Notes on the study in general: A handful of donors shared 4.5% to 6.5% of their naive CD4 clonotypes.

Trimming removed 5 bases from V and 2 bases from J; junction bases left unmatched: 8. The V gene's germline CDR1 is SQVTM and CDR2 ANQGSEA. CDR3 length equals 14 residues. The rearrangement links TRBV29-1 to TRBJ1-1; 7 bases line up with TRBD1. Input material: naive CD4+ T cells sorted from blood. The subset denotes: CD45RA+ positively selected. This TCR was recovered from a young man in good health. The DNA of the CDR3 is TGCAGCGTTCTTCCCGGGACAGTCAACACTGAAGCTTTCTTT. Translating gives CSVLPGTVNTEAFF.